A single sample is the source of the 18 T cell receptor beta chains below, sequenced in a study of shared clonotypes between healthy human individuals. Repertoires were generated with immunoSEQ multiplex PCR, while TCRdb's copy carries only in-frame clones and drops some. This sample carries over a million clones, about 76% of them seen once, and the ten largest clones take approximately 1.5%. The sequencing sample was made of memory CD4+ T cells sorted from blood. As for subset: CD45RA-negative fraction. The receptors were gathered from a man between 18 and 35 years old in good health.

CDR3: CASSARALVGEQYF. The CDR3 region has the DNA TGTGCCAGCAGCGCCCGAGCACTAGTAGGCGAGCAGTACTTC. The gene calls are TRBV7-6 and TRBJ2-7; a weak D match, TRBD2 (5 bases). Trimming removed 5 bases from V and 6 bases from J, with 17 bases in between. The V gene's germline CDR1 is SGHVS and CDR2 FNYEAQ. The CDR3 is made up of 14 amino acids.

About this clone itself: Other DNA sequences of this sample code for an identical CDR3. The gene calls are TRBV9 and TRBJ2-7; D is undetermined. The CDR3 length is 11 residues. Germline V gives CDR1 SGDLS, CDR2 YYNGEE. The V and J ends lost 0 bases and 5 bases respectively, with 3 bases between them. In DNA form, the CDR3 reads TGTGCCAGCAGCGTAGGTAACGAGCAGTACTTC. As protein: CASSVGNEQYF.

This chain joins TRBV7-2 and TRBJ2-2; 8 nucleotides align to TRBD2. Germline V gene data show CDR1 as SGHTA and CDR2 as FQGNSA. Trimming took 5 bases from V and 6 from J; bases not matched to a gene: 5. The CDR3 sequence is 14 residues long. CDR3 residues: CASSLLGGAGELFF. CDR3 bases: TGTGCCAGCAGCCTTCTCGGGGGGGCCGGGGAGCTGTTTTTT. The full variable domain, in which reference TRBV7-2 and TRBJ2-2 provide the parts outside the CDR3, is GAGVSQSPSNKVTEKGKDVELRCDPISGHTALYWYRQSLGQGLEFLIYFQGNSAPDKSGLPSDRFSAERTGGSVSTLTIQRTQQEDSAVYLCASSLLGGAGELFFGEGSRLTVL.

The sample holds a few counts of this clone. The gene calls are TRBV7-9 and TRBJ2-1, with TRBD2 identical over 12 bases. CDR1 SEHNR and CDR2 FQNEAQ come from the germline V gene (reference sequence). The CDR3 has 15 amino acids. The trim removed 5 bases at V and 4 bases at J, leaving 3 bases unmatched. CDR3 residues: CASSQTSGGYNEQFF. In nucleotides, the CDR3 is TGTGCCAGCAGCCAGACTAGCGGGGGATACAATGAGCAGTTCTTC.

This chain connects TRBV5-8 to TRBJ2-3; TRBD1 aligns across 10 bases. V lost 4 bases, J lost 0 bases, and 5 bases stayed unmatched. This CDR3 spans 16 amino acids. Looked up from germline, CDR1 is SGHTS and CDR2 is YDEGEE. Here the CDR3 DNA reads TGTGCCAGCAGCGTGGGACAGGGGATAAGCACAGATACGCAGTATTTT. It encodes CASSVGQGISTDTQYF.

This clone occurred a few times. The same CDR3 also results from other DNA sequences found in this sample. The chain uses TRBV6-6 and TRBJ2-5; D is perhaps TRBD2 (5 bases). V lost 2 bases, J lost 5 bases, and 12 bases lay in between. CDR3 length equals 14 residues. CDR1 is MNHNY, CDR2 SVGAGI, per germline (reference sequence). The CDR3, as DNA: TGTGCCAGCAGTTACGGGCGGGTACCGGAGACCCAGTACTTC. This sequence encodes CASSYGRVPETQYF.

This chain connects TRBV15 to TRBJ2-7; 9 nucleotides line up with TRBD2. The CDR3 sequence is 18 residues long. In germline, CDR1 is LNHNV, CDR2 YYDKDF (reference sequence). J was trimmed by 4 bases and V by 0 bases; bases with no gene match: 13. CDR3 protein: CATSRDNRLAGGWYEQYF. CDR3 nucleotide sequence: TGTGCCACCAGCAGAGATAACAGGTTGGCGGGAGGGTGGTACGAGCAGTACTTC.

The rearrangement joins TRBV15 to TRBJ1-1; 8 bases line up with TRBD1. Trimming cost V 1 base and J 2 bases; bases outside gene matches: 6. The CDR3 runs to 16 residues. Germline CDR1 and CDR2: LNHNV and YYDKDF (reference sequence). The CDR3 nucleotides read TGTGCCACCAGCAGAGGGCTGGACAGGGCAAACACTGAAGCTTTCTTT. Amino acids: CATSRGLDRANTEAFF.

This clone was picked up one time. The chain has TRBV5-6 and TRBJ1-2, with 9 nucleotides matching TRBD1. CDR1 is SGHDT, CDR2 YYEEEE, per germline. Unmatched junction bases numbered 0, after V lost 0 bases and J lost 12 bases. The CDR3 totals 11 residues. Here the CDR3 reads CASSLDRGHTF. Written as DNA, the CDR3 is TGTGCCAGCAGCTTGGACAGGGGGCACACCTTC.

This clone was seen just once. The V call is TRBV5-5, the J call TRBJ1-4; TRBD1 matches 10 bases. The CDR3 covers 17 residues. The germline V gene has CDR1 SGHKS and CDR2 YYEKEE (reference sequence). The V segment lost 1 base and the J segment 5 bases; nucleotides outside the gene matches: 8. In nucleotides, the CDR3 is TGTGCCAGCAGCTTGATCGGGGCGGGACAGGGGAATGAAAAACTGTTTTTT. Translation: CASSLIGAGQGNEKLFF. Using reference TRBV5-5 and TRBJ1-4 for the parts outside the CDR3, the full variable domain is DAGVTQSPTHLIKTRGQQVTLRCSPISGHKSVSWYQQVLGQGPQFIFQYYEKEERGRGNFPDRFSARQFPNYSSELNVNALLLGDSALYLCASSLIGAGQGNEKLFFGSGTQLSVL.

This clone has a single count. V and J are TRBV7-2 and TRBJ1-2; TRBD1 matches at 7 bases. From germline, CDR1 is SGHTA and CDR2 FQGNSA. With 1 base clipped from V and 2 bases from J, the junction kept 1 base outside the gene matches. There are 14 residues in the CDR3. In DNA, the CDR3 is TGTGCCAGCAGCTTAGAGGGACAGAACTATGGCTACACCTTC. Protein: CASSLEGQNYGYTF.

This chain joins TRBV29-1 and TRBJ1-2; 7 nucleotides align to TRBD1. Germline V CDR1 and CDR2: SQVTM, ANQGSEA. The CDR3 is made up of 14 amino acids. The V gene end was trimmed by 0 bases and the J gene end by 4 bases; junction bases not matched to a gene: 5. The CDR3 here is CSVEEEGALYGYTF. CDR3 nucleotide sequence: TGCAGCGTTGAAGAAGAGGGGGCCCTCTATGGCTACACCTTC.

This clone turned up a few times. CDR3 in amino acids: CASSSSSYPRSEAFF. The CDR3 DNA reads TGTGCCAGCAGTTCCTCTTCCTACCCACGGAGTGAAGCTTTCTTT. This chain joins TRBV28 and TRBJ1-1, with D hard to call. V was clipped by 4 bases and J by 7 bases, with 19 bases between them. There are 15 residues in the CDR3. CDR1 and CDR2 from the germline V gene are MDHEN and SYDVKM.

The genes are TRBV2 and TRBJ1-5; D uncertain. The CDR3 loop spans 14 amino acids. Trimming stripped 4 bases from V and 5 bases from J, with 12 bases between. Germline assignment: CDR1 SNHLY and CDR2 FYNNEI. As DNA, the CDR3 is TGTGCCAGCAGTGTCGGCCTAGGCGATCAGCCCCAGCATTTT. Residues: CASSVGLGDQPQHF.

The chain has TRBV10-2 and TRBJ1-1; no clear D. Looked up from germline, CDR1 is WSHSY and CDR2 is SAAADI. V gave up 4 bases and J gave up 8 bases, with 14 bases separating them. The CDR3 is made up of 13 amino acids. The CDR3 spells CASSGPDGREAFF. DNA of the CDR3: TGCGCCAGCAGTGGGCCGGACGGCCGAGAAGCTTTCTTT.

The rearrangement uses TRBV29-1 and TRBJ1-2; tentative D call: TRBD1 (5 bases). Trimming removed 4 bases at V and 1 base at J, with 19 bases between. CDR3 length: 16 residues. The V gene's germline CDR1 is SQVTM and CDR2 ANQGSEA. The CDR3 DNA reads as TGCAGCGTTGGGGGAGGGGACCAAGTCTTTAACTATGGCTACACCTTC. This encodes CSVGGGDQVFNYGYTF.

The chain employs TRBV11-2 and TRBJ2-7; 9 nucleotides match TRBD2. Germline trimming cut 1 base from V and 5 bases from J; bases unmatched to any gene: 9. Germline V gives CDR1 SGHAT, CDR2 FQNNGV. There are 16 residues in the CDR3. The CDR3 reads CASSLGLSGRPHEQYF. CDR3 in DNA: TGTGCCAGCAGCTTAGGTCTCAGCGGGAGGCCCCACGAGCAGTACTTC. Looking up the rest from reference TRBV11-2 and TRBJ2-7 gives the full variable domain: EAGVAQSPRYKIIEKRQSVAFWCNPISGHATLYWYQQILGQGPKLLIQFQNNGVVDDSQLPKDRFSAERLKGVDSTLKIQPAKLEDSAVYLCASSLGLSGRPHEQYFGPGTRLTVT.

V usage is TRBV30 and J usage is TRBJ1-6; no reliable D call. The CDR3 loop spans 12 amino acids. V lost 4 bases, J lost 6 bases, and 7 bases lay in between. Per the germline V gene, CDR1 is GTSNPN and CDR2 is SVGIG (reference sequence). The CDR3 loop is CAWTRTNSPLHF. The DNA for the CDR3 is TGTGCCTGGACGCGAACTAATTCACCCCTCCACTTT.